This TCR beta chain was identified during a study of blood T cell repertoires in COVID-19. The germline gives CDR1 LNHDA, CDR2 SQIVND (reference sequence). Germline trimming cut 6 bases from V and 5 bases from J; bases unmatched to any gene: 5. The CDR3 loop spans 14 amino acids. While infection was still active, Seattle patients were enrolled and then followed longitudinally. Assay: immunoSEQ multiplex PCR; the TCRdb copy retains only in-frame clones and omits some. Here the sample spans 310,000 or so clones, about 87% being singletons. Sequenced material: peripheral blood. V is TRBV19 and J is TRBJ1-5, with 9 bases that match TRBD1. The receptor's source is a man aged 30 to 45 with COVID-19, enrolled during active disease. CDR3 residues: CASSNRGRDQPQHF. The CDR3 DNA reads TGTGCCAGTAGCAACAGGGGGCGCGATCAGCCCCAGCATTTT.